This T cell receptor beta chain was sequenced during a study of T cell responses to AZD1222 COVID-19 vaccine. TCRdb keeps only in-frame clones here, not all; method: immunoSEQ multiplex PCR. The data show around 120,000 clones, around 92% seen once. With respect to this clone: Antigen: not known.

Study-wide results and caveats: Scientists sampled the repertoires only once the peak T cell response had passed. Baseline seropositives among AZD1222 recipients totaled only 5 or 6. Regions 160-218 and 743-854 dominated among vaccine-associated CD4 TCRs spanning spike.

CDR1 is DFQATT and CDR2 is SNEGSKA in the germline V gene (reference sequence). The V and J ends lost 3 bases and 3 bases respectively, with 27 bases between them. The CDR3 runs to 19 residues. The sequence derives from an adult in good health. The chain employs TRBV20-1 and TRBJ1-5; D perhaps matches TRBD1 (5 bases). The sequencing here drew on peripheral blood, taken on day 0 of AZD1222 vaccination. CDR3 nucleotides: TGCAGTGCTAGTACCCGGGTTTCGGGGGGTAAGTCTCTCAATCAGCCCCAGCATTTT. Its protein product is CSASTRVSGGKSLNQPQHF.